The present T cell receptor (beta chain) was sequenced within a study of blood T cell repertoires in COVID-19. V lost 9 bases and J 0 bases, leaving 12 bases between the germline ends. The CDR3 is 14 residues long. Germline V CDR1 and CDR2: SNHLY, FYNNEI. Authors' data handling: Quantification of nucleated cells was approximated via reference gene primer amplification. Measured with immunoSEQ multiplex PCR; TCRdb has only the in-frame clones, and not every one. V and J calls and clone size come straight from that table; D and trimming were deduced from the DNA. This sample has around 190,000 clones; approximately 86% occur once, and the top ten carry 10%. In this sample, this clone turned up many times. Participants came from about 23 US areas, aged about 18 to 100 years.

This sequence was found in a man between 18 and 35 years old with acute COVID-19. Sequenced input: PBMCs or T cells enriched from blood (not recorded which). The chain recombines TRBV2 with TRBJ1-3; D possibly corresponds to TRBD1 (5 bases). The CDR3 nucleotides are TGTGCCAGGTCTCGGGGGGACTCTGGAAACACCATATATTTT. It codes for CARSRGDSGNTIYF.